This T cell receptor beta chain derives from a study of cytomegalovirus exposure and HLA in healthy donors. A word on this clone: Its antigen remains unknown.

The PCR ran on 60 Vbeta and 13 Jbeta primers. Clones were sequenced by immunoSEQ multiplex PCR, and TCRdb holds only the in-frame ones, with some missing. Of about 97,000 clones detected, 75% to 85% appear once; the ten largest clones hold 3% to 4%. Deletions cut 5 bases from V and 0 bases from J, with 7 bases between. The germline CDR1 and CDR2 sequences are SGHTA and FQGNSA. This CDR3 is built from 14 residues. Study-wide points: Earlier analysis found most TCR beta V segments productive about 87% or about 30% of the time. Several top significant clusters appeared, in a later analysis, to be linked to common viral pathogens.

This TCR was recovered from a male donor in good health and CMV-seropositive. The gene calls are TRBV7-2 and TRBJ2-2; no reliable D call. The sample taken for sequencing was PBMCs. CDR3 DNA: TGTGCCAGCAGCCAGGCTTCGAACACCGGGGAGCTGTTTTTT. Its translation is CASSQASNTGELFF.